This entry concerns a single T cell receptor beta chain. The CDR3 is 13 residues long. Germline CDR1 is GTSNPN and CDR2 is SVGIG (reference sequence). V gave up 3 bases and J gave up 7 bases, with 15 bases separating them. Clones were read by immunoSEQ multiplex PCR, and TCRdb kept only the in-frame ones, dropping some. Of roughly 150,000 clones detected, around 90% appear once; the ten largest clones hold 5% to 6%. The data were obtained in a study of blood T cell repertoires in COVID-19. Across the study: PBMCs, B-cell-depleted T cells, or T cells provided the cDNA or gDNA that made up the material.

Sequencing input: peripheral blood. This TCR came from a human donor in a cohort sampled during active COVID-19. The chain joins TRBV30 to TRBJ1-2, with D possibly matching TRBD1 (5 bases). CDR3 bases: TGTGCCTGGAGAAACGCTGGGGGGACTGGCTACACCTTC. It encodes CAWRNAGGTGYTF.